The 18 T cell receptor beta chains reported below all come from one sample, sequenced in a study of cytomegalovirus exposure and HLA in healthy donors. 13 Jbeta primers and 60 Vbeta primers were used for the PCR. Clones were read by immunoSEQ multiplex PCR, and TCRdb kept only the in-frame ones, dropping some. Among 90,000 to 120,000 clones, about 80% were seen once, and the ten largest hold 7.8%. The sequenced sample was PBMCs. These receptor sequences come from a man aged 25-45 years in good health and CMV-seronegative.

The chain employs TRBV5-1 and TRBJ2-3, with 9 bases identical to TRBD2. CDR1 SGHRS and CDR2 YFSETQ come from the germline V gene. This CDR3 has 16 residues. V shed 4 bases and J 3 bases; nucleotides not matched to a gene: 9. CDR3 DNA: TGCGCCAGCAGCCTCGTAGCGGGAGAAGGGACAGATACGCAGTATTTT. Protein product: CASSLVAGEGTDTQYF.

The chain joins TRBV4-1 to TRBJ1-2; TRBD1 aligns across 7 bases. CDR1 and CDR2 from the germline V gene are MGHRA and YSYEKL. Losses at the gene ends were 6 bases for V and 7 bases for J; bases not matched to a gene: 8. The CDR3 length is 13 residues. CDR3 region: CASSDRRQGGYTF. The CDR3 DNA is TGCGCCAGCAGTGACCGGAGACAGGGTGGCTACACCTTC.

The chain joins TRBV10-1 to TRBJ1-1; D ambiguous. This CDR3 is 13 amino acids long. Trimming shortened V by 2 bases and J by 0 bases, and 4 bases separated the two germline ends. Germline V gene sequence: CDR1 WNHNN, CDR2 SYGVQD (reference sequence). The CDR3 nucleotides are TGCGCCAGCAGTGAGACACTGAACACTGAAGCTTTCTTT. Its translation is CASSETLNTEAFF.

The V and J genes are TRBV9 and TRBJ1-3; D is ambiguous. Germline V CDR1 and CDR2: SGDLS, YYNGEE. This CDR3 comprises 15 residues. V lost 0 bases to trimming and J lost 3 bases, with 10 bases between them. CDR3 residues: CASSVGVSSGNTIYF. Here the CDR3 DNA reads TGTGCCAGCAGCGTAGGGGTGTCTAGTGGAAACACCATATATTTT.

The chain links TRBV15 to TRBJ2-5; 8 bases align to TRBD2. The end of the DNA is better explained by TRBJ2-7, so the J call may be wrong. Germline V gives CDR1 LNHNV, CDR2 YYDKDF (reference sequence). CDR3 length equals 15 residues. The CDR3 nucleotides read TGTGCCACCAGCAGAGATCCCGGGGGGGGGTACGAGCAGTACTTC. Translated, it gives CATSRDPGGGYEQYF.

This clone was recorded once. The chain has TRBV18 and TRBJ1-1; D not certain. CDR3 size: 15 residues. Per the germline V gene, CDR1 is KGHSH and CDR2 is LQKENI. Trimming stripped 5 bases from V and 0 bases from J, with 13 bases between. The CDR3 here is CASSTQTGVNTEAFF. For the CDR3, the DNA is TGTGCCAGCTCAACTCAGACGGGAGTGAACACTGAAGCTTTCTTT.

V usage is TRBV28 and J usage is TRBJ2-1; TRBD2 aligns across 13 bases. V trimming: 1 base; J trimming: 7 bases; junction bases outside the gene matches: 1. Germline V gene lookup returns CDR1 MDHEN and CDR2 SYDVKM. This CDR3 contains 15 residues. The CDR3 protein is CASSLLTSGRNEQFF. The CDR3 coding sequence is TGTGCCAGCAGTTTATTGACTAGCGGGAGGAATGAGCAGTTCTTC. Together with reference TRBV28 and TRBJ2-1, the CDR3 gives the full variable domain: DVKVTQSSRYLVKRTGEKVFLECVQDMDHENMFWYRQDPGLGLRLIYFSYDVKMKEKGDIPEGYSVSREKKERFSLILESASTNQTSMYLCASSLLTSGRNEQFFGPGTRLTVL.

This chain links TRBV19 with TRBJ2-5; TRBD1 matches at 9 bases. The germline CDR1 and CDR2 sequences are LNHDA and SQIVND (reference sequence). V was clipped by 6 bases and J by 2 bases; unmatched bases: 4. The CDR3 consists of 14 residues. CDR3 bases: TGTGCCAGTAGAGGACAGGGGCATCAAGAGACCCAGTACTTC. It is translated as CASRGQGHQETQYF.

Only a few counts were recorded for this clone. This chain uses TRBV6-6 with TRBJ1-5; D perhaps matches TRBD1 (5 bases). CDR1 is MNHNY, CDR2 SVGAGI, per germline (reference sequence). Trimming shortened V by 6 bases and J by 7 bases, and 13 bases separated the two germline ends. The CDR3 sequence is 13 residues long. The CDR3 loop reads CASSRQLGQPQHF. DNA of the CDR3: TGTGCCAGCAGCCGACAGTTAGGCCAGCCCCAGCATTTT.

The chain joins TRBV5-1 to TRBJ1-1, with D hard to call. V was clipped by 2 bases and J by 4 bases, with 12 bases between them. CDR1 and CDR2 from the germline V gene are SGHRS and YFSETQ. The CDR3 covers 14 residues. CDR3 sequence reads: CASSFEDLGTEAFF. CDR3 nucleotide sequence: TGCGCCAGCAGCTTTGAGGATTTGGGCACTGAAGCTTTCTTT.

The V and J genes are TRBV6-6 and TRBJ1-3; weak D call: TRBD1 (6 bases). From germline, CDR1 is MNHNY and CDR2 SVGAGI (reference sequence). Trimming took off 6 bases at V and 0 bases at J, with 12 bases between the two ends. The CDR3 sequence is 15 residues long. DNA for the CDR3: TGTGCCAGCAGACAGGGACGGGACTCTGGAAACACCATATATTTT. Translation gives CASRQGRDSGNTIYF.

CDR3 sequence (DNA): TGTGCCAGCAGCAGACTAGCGGGGAGATACGAGCAGTACTTC. Amino acid sequence: CASSRLAGRYEQYF. The chain recombines TRBV2 with TRBJ2-5; 11 positions match TRBD2. The J call could be wrong; TRBJ2-7 is a better fit for the DNA end. Germline V gene data show CDR1 as SNHLY and CDR2 as FYNNEI. The CDR3 runs to 14 residues.

The rearrangement joins TRBV12-2 to TRBJ1-1. TRBV12-2 is a pseudogene locus. The CDR3 sequence is 22 residues long. CDR3 in DNA: TGTGCAAGTCGCTCCCCCTCGTTGAGGGAGGCAGTCCCAGGAAAACAACGCACTGAAGCTTTCTTT. The encoded protein is CASRSPSLREAVPGKQRTEAFF.

The genes are TRBV2 and TRBJ1-5; TRBD1 matches 7 bases. The V and J ends lost 4 bases and 4 bases, in that order; junction bases with no gene match: 13. CDR3 length equals 17 residues. CDR1 SNHLY and CDR2 FYNNEI come from the germline V gene. The CDR3 loop reads CASSAYGAGGTNQPQHF. The CDR3 DNA sequence: TGTGCCAGCAGTGCTTATGGGGCAGGGGGAACGAATCAGCCCCAGCATTTT.

This rearrangement joins TRBV28 to TRBJ1-2; perhaps TRBD1 as D (6 bases). CDR1 and CDR2 from the germline V gene are MDHEN and SYDVKM. Trimming shortened V by 2 bases and J by 4 bases, and 11 bases separated the two germline ends. The CDR3 sequence is 14 residues long. The CDR3 DNA follows: TGTGCCAGCAGTTTACTGGGGGCAGGCTATGGCTACACCTTC. This translates into CASSLLGAGYGYTF.

This clone has only a few counts. The gene calls are TRBV7-9 and TRBJ2-6, with 10 positions matching TRBD1. CDR1 is SEHNR and CDR2 is FQNEAQ in the germline V gene (reference sequence). V shed 10 bases, J shed 2 bases, and the junction held 8 bases outside the gene matches. The CDR3 runs to 16 residues. The chain's CDR3 is CAIPGQGSPGANVLTF. The DNA for the CDR3 is TGTGCCATCCCGGGACAGGGGTCCCCTGGGGCCAACGTCCTGACTTTC.

The rearrangement uses TRBV4-1 and TRBJ1-5; 7 nucleotides align to TRBD1. CDR1 and CDR2 from the germline V gene are MGHRA and YSYEKL. The V segment lost 0 bases and the J segment 3 bases; nucleotides outside the gene matches: 5. The CDR3 runs 16 residues. The chain's CDR3 is CASSQDAGQDNQPQHF. CDR3 sequence (DNA): TGCGCCAGCAGCCAAGATGCCGGACAGGACAATCAGCCCCAGCATTTT.

The J gene is TRBJ2-5, the V gene TRBV7-9; 7 bases agree with TRBD2. The CDR3 has 16 residues. Trimming at V came to 5 bases and at J to 3 bases, leaving 12 bases not matched to a gene. Germline V gene data show CDR1 as SEHNR and CDR2 as FQNEAQ (reference sequence). The CDR3 coding sequence is TGTGCCAGCAGCGTCCCAGGAGCGGGGTTAGAAGAGACCCAGTACTTC. This encodes CASSVPGAGLEETQYF.